This record looks at one T cell receptor (beta chain) sequence and its context. Here immunoSEQ multiplex PCR was the method, and the copy in TCRdb shows in-frame clones only, minus some. The sample carries 220,000 or so clones, 65% to 85% recorded once. Germline CDR1 is LGHDT and CDR2 is YNNKEL (reference sequence). This CDR3 has 15 amino acids. Trimming took 0 bases from V and 14 from J, leaving 19 bases between them. The sample belongs to a study of blood T cell repertoires in COVID-19. Study-wide background: The analysed material was cDNA or gDNA that came from T cells, B-cell-depleted T cells, or PBMCs.

Two negative PCRs, clearance, or symptom resolution characterized the recovered Cohort 3 donors. This sequence originates from a woman in her thirties or forties who had recovered from COVID-19. This sequence joins TRBV3-1 (or the pseudogene TRBV3-2) and TRBJ1-4; D is possibly TRBD1 (5 bases). The source material was PBMCs or T cells enriched from blood (not recorded which). For the CDR3, the DNA is TGTGCCAGCAGCCAAGAGTTGGGATCCTACGGGGGGCTGTTTTTT. Its protein is CASSQELGSYGGLFF.